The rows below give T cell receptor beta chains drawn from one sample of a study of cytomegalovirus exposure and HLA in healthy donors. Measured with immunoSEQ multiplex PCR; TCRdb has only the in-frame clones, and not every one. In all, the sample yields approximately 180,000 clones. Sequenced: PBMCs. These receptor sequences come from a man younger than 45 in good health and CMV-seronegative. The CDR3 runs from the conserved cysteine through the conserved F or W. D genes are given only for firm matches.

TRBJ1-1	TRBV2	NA	TGTGCCAGCAGTGTACGGCAGGAGAACACTGAAGCTTTCTTT	CASSVRQENTEAFF
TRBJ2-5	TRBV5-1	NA	TGCGCCAGCAGCTTGGCTCCAACAGTCCAAGAGACCCAGTACTTC	CASSLAPTVQETQYF
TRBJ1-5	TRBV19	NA	TGTGCCAGTAGTATAGAGGCCAGGGGTTGGGGTCAGCCCCAGCATTTT	CASSIEARGWGQPQHF
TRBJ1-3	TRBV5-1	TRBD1	TGCGCCAGCAGCTTGGACGGGGACAGGGCCCCTGGAAACACCATATATTTT	CASSLDGDRAPGNTIYF
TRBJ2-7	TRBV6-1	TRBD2	TGTGCCAGCAGTGAATGGGTAGCGGGAGGGCCTGGGTCCTACGAGCAGTACTTC	CASSEWVAGGPGSYEQYF
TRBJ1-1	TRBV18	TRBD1	TGTGCCAGCTCTCGTCCGGGACAGGGCCCTGAAGCTTTCTTT	CASSRPGQGPEAFF
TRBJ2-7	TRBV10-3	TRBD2	TGTGCCATCAGAAGACTAGCGGATAGCTCCTACGAGCAGTACTTC	CAIRRLADSSYEQYF
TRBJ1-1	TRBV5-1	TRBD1	TGCGCCAGCAGCATAGGGACAGGAGTCGTGAACACTGAAGCTTTCTTT	CASSIGTGVVNTEAFF
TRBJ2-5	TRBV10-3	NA	TGTGCCATCAGTGACCCAAGGGGGCAAGAGACCCAGTACTTC	CAISDPRGQETQYF
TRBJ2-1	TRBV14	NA	TGTGCCAGCAGCCACTTGGGAGGCTACTCCTACAATGAGCAGTTCTTC	CASSHLGGYSYNEQFF
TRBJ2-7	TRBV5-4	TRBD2	TGTGCCAGCAGCGGGCAAGCGGGAGGATCTAGGGAGCAGTACTTC	CASSGQAGGSREQYF
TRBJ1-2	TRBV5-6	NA	TGTGCCAGCAGCTTGTCAGGGTCTTTCTATGGCTACACCTTC	CASSLSGSFYGYTF
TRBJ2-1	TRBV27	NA	TGTGCCAGCAGTTTAAGACCCCGGGTTGAGCAGTTCTTC	CASSLRPRVEQFF
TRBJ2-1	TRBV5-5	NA	TGTGCCAGCAGCTTTGGGCTGTGGGGGGTAAGTTCGGTCTTCAATGAGCAGTTCTTC	CASSFGLWGVSSVFNEQFF
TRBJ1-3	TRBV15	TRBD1	TGTGCCACCAGCAGGACAGGGGGCTACGGAAACACCATATATTTT	CATSRTGGYGNTIYF
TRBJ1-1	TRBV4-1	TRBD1	TGCGCCAGCAGCCCCCTTGGACAGGGCACTGAAGCTTTCTTT	CASSPLGQGTEAFF
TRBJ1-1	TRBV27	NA	TGTGCCAGCAGTCCCACCAGGAACACTGAAGCTTTCTTT	CASSPTRNTEAFF
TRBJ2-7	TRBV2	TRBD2	TGTGCCAGCAGTGACGGGAGGGGGAACAACGAGCAGTACTTC	CASSDGRGNNEQYF
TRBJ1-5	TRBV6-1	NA	TGTGCCAGCAGTGAAGAGGGGGGCAATCAGCCCCAGCATTTT	CASSEEGGNQPQHF
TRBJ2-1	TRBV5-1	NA	TGCGCCAGCAGCCCAGGGGCAGTATACAATGAGCAGTTCTTC	CASSPGAVYNEQFF
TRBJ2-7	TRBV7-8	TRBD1	TGTGCCAGCAGCCCCCTGGGACAGTCGGGTAACTACGAGCAGTACTTC	CASSPLGQSGNYEQYF
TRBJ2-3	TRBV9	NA	TGTGCCAGCTCTCCCGGGGGCACAGATACGCAGTATTTT	CASSPGGTDTQYF
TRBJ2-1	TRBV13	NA	TGTGCCAGCAGCTTGCGCCTAACCTACAATGAGCAGTTCTTC	CASSLRLTYNEQFF
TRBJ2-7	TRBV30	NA	TGTGCCTGGAGTGGCCGACAGTTCCAAGGCCGCGAGCAGTACTTC	CAWSGRQFQGREQYF
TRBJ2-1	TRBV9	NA	TGTGCCAGCAGCGTCTCGATTGGAGGGGGCGGCGAGCAGTTCTTC	CASSVSIGGGGEQFF
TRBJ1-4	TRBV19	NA	TGTGCCAGTAACCGGGCAACTAATGAAAAACTGTTTTTT	CASNRATNEKLFF
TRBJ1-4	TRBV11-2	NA	TGTGCCAGCAGCTTAGACCTCGCAGCGGGTGAAAAACTGTTTTTT	CASSLDLAAGEKLFF
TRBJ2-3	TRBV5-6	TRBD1	TGTGCCAGCAGCCCGGGACAGGGTGAAGCAGATACGCAGTATTTT	CASSPGQGEADTQYF
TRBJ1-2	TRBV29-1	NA	TGCAGCGTTGGGGAGGGGTGGGGAAACTATGGCTACACCTTC	CSVGEGWGNYGYTF
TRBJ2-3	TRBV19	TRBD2	TGTGCCAGTAGTCCCACCGGGACTATACGCACAGATACGCAGTATTTT	CASSPTGTIRTDTQYF
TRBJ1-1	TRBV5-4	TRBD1	TGTGCCAGCAGCCGGGACAGGGGGTACGAGGTCGGTGAAGCTTTCTTT	CASSRDRGYEVGEAFF
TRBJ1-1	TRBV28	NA	TGTGCCAGCAGTTTTTCAGCAGAGGTGAACACTGAAGCTTTCTTT	CASSFSAEVNTEAFF
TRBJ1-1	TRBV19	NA	TGTGCCAGTAGATTAACCCTCCGGGGGGCTGAAGCTTTCTTT	CASRLTLRGAEAFF
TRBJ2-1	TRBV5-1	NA	TGCGCCAGCAGCTTGGCGGGGTTTCCCGCCTACAATGAGCAGTTCTTC	CASSLAGFPAYNEQFF
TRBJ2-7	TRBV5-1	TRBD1	TGCGCCAGCAGCGGGACAGTCCCTACCTACGAGCAGTACTTC	CASSGTVPTYEQYF
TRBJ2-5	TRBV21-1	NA	TGTGCCAGCTCGAACAGCCAAGAGACCCAGTACTTC	CASSNSQETQYF
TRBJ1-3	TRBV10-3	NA	TGTGCCATCAGGACTTCAGTCTCTGGAAACACCATATATTTT	CAIRTSVSGNTIYF
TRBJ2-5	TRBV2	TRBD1	TGTGCCAGCAGTCGAGGGACAGCGGCCCAGTACTTC	CASSRGTAAQYF
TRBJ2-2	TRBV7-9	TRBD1	TGTGCCAGCAGCCCCAGGGGGAGTAACACCGGGGAGCTGTTTTTT	CASSPRGSNTGELFF
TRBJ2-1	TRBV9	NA	TGTGCCAGCAGCGTAGCGCGTGAGAATGAGCAGTTCTTC	CASSVARENEQFF
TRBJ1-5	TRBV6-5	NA	TGTGCCAGCAGTGCCGTTAGGGGAGGCGCCCAACCCCAGCATTTT	CASSAVRGGAQPQHF
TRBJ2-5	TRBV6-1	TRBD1	TGTGCCAGCAGCGCCGACGGGACAGGTCAAGAGACCCAGTACTTC	CASSADGTGQETQYF
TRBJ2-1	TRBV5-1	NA	TGCGCCAGCAGTTATTTGCGGGCCTACAATGAGCAGTTCTTC	CASSYLRAYNEQFF
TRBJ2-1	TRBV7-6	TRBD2	TGTGCCAGCAGCTTAGCCTACGTTAAGCGGGAGGCCCAGAAACTATACAATGAGCAGTTCTTC	CASSLAYVKREAQKLYNEQFF
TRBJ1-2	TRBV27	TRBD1	TGTGCCAGCAGTTCTTCCTTCACTACAGGGGACTATGGCTACACCTTC	CASSSSFTTGDYGYTF
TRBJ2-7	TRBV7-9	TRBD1	TGTGCCAGCAGCTTCATGGACAGGGACCACGAGCAGTACTTC	CASSFMDRDHEQYF
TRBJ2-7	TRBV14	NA	TGTGCCAGCAGTATGGGAGTGGGGGGAGCCTACGAGCAGTACTTC	CASSMGVGGAYEQYF
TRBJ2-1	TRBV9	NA	TGTGCCAGCAGCGTGGGGCTAGCGTCCGTAGGATCCTACAATGAGCAGTTCTTC	CASSVGLASVGSYNEQFF